These 4 T cell receptor beta chains were all obtained from the same sample, sequenced in a study of T-cell reconstitution after alpha-beta-depleted transplantation in children. Preparation of the TCRbeta library involved a method that used unique molecular identifiers. TCRdb redid the calling of the PCR reads with MiXCR, one entry per CDR3 protein. The data contain hundreds of thousands of distinct CDR3 sequences, 9.9% of them seen just once; the ten biggest clones take up around a tenth. This specimen consisted of PBMCs from the stem cell graft donor, obtained from the stem cell graft. The receptors shown here come from a human donor who donated a stem cell graft to a child with SCID.

At least ten counts were recorded for this clonotype. The chain employs TRBV20-1 and TRBJ1-4; D ambiguous. Looked up from germline, CDR1 is DFQATT and CDR2 is SNEGSKA (reference sequence). Trimming stripped 5 bases from V and 7 bases from J, with 11 bases between. This CDR3 has 12 amino acids. CDR3 sequence (DNA): TGCAGTGCTTGGGATTACGGTGAAAAACTGTTTTTT. It translates to CSAWDYGEKLFF.

V usage is TRBV20-1 and J usage is TRBJ1-1; D uncertain. CDR1 DFQATT and CDR2 SNEGSKA come from the germline V gene (reference sequence). This CDR3 spans 12 amino acids. V was shortened by 3 bases and J by 1 base, with 6 bases between the two germline ends. This CDR3 is CSASGGNTEAFF. The CDR3 nucleotides read TGCAGTGCTAGTGGCGGGAACACTGAAGCTTTCTTT.

The rearrangement uses TRBV5-1 and TRBJ2-5, with 13 bases aligning to TRBD2. Trimming removed 4 bases from V and 4 bases from J; junction bases left unmatched: 13. The length of the CDR3 is 18 residues. The germline V gene encodes CDR1 SGHRS and CDR2 YFSETQ. CDR3 in amino acids: CASSPGLAGISARETQYF. The CDR3 DNA reads as TGCGCCAGCAGCCCGGGACTAGCGGGGATAAGTGCGCGAGAGACCCAGTACTTC.

The gene calls are TRBV10-3 and TRBJ1-1; D is uncertain. CDR3 length: 12 residues. V was pared by 2 bases and J by 5 bases, with 6 bases between. CDR1 and CDR2 (germline): ENHRY, SYGVKD. CDR3 sequence: CAISEGETEAFF. The CDR3, as DNA: TGTGCCATCAGTGAGGGGGAGACTGAAGCTTTCTTT.